The 20 T cell receptor beta chains given below trace back to one sample, sequenced in a study of cytomegalovirus exposure and HLA in healthy donors. PCR was performed using 60 Vbeta and 13 Jbeta primers. Sequencing was performed with immunoSEQ multiplex PCR; in TCRdb, only in-frame clones are kept and a portion is missing. The profile shows about 160,000 clones, over 60% of them singletons. Sequenced input: PBMCs. The receptors come from a woman between 45 and 65 years old in good health and CMV-seropositive.

V gene TRBV6-5 combines with J gene TRBJ1-3; no definite D call. This CDR3 spans 15 amino acids. Germline CDR1 is MNHEY and CDR2 is SVGAGI. V gave up 6 bases and J gave up 3 bases, with 15 bases separating them. The CDR3 sequence is CASRRRVSVGNTIYF. The CDR3 DNA follows: TGTGCCAGCAGGAGGCGGGTTAGCGTTGGAAACACCATATATTTT.

V is TRBV2 and J is TRBJ2-1; perhaps TRBD2 as D (6 bases). V lost 5 bases to trimming and J lost 10 bases, with 24 bases between them. Germline loops: CDR1 SNHLY, CDR2 FYNNEI. CDR3 size: 16 residues. The CDR3 region is CASSTSSSVGGREQFF. Written as DNA, the CDR3 is TGTGCCAGCAGTACATCCTCTAGCGTTGGTGGTCGCGAGCAGTTCTTC.

The gene calls are TRBV4-3 and TRBJ1-2; D gene uncertain. The CDR3 is 16 residues long. The germline gives CDR1 LGHNA, CDR2 YSLEER. V lost 0 bases and J 3 bases, leaving 14 bases between the germline ends. CDR3 loop: CASSQDSPGYYYGYTF. CDR3 sequence (DNA): TGCGCCAGCAGCCAAGATTCTCCGGGGTACTACTATGGCTACACCTTC.

This clone was counted only a few times. The J gene is TRBJ2-5, the V gene TRBV28; D gene unclear. CDR1 and CDR2 (germline): MDHEN, SYDVKM. The CDR3 sequence is 15 residues long. With 4 bases removed from V and 2 bases from J, the gap between germline ends came to 14 bases. For the CDR3, the DNA is TGTGCCAGCAGTTCCTTGAATGGCCCTCAAGAGACCCAGTACTTC. Protein sequence: CASSSLNGPQETQYF.

The chain employs TRBV6-1 and TRBJ1-1; D not resolved. V was shortened by 5 bases and J by 4 bases, with 11 bases between the two germline ends. CDR3 length equals 13 residues. Germline CDR1 is MNHNS and CDR2 is SASEGT. CDR3 nucleotide sequence: TGTGCCAGCAGTCCTTTCCCCCGCACTGAAGCTTTCTTT. Translation: CASSPFPRTEAFF.

A word on this clone: The sample contains more than one DNA sequence encoding this CDR3. The chain couples TRBV4-3 to TRBJ2-3; TRBD1 agrees at 8 bases. The V and J ends lost 4 bases and 4 bases, in that order; junction bases with no gene match: 4. The CDR3 has 14 amino acids. Per germline, CDR1 LGHNA and CDR2 YSLEER. The CDR3 protein is CASSPGQGPDTQYF. CDR3 nucleotides: TGCGCCAGCAGCCCCGGACAGGGACCAGATACGCAGTATTTT.

This clone turned up a few times. This chain joins TRBV7-9 and TRBJ2-5; 11 bases match TRBD2. Germline V gene lookup returns CDR1 SEHNR and CDR2 FQNEAQ (reference sequence). J gave up 2 bases and V 5 bases, and 16 bases lay outside the gene matches. The CDR3 loop spans 19 amino acids. As DNA, the CDR3 is TGTGCCAGCAGCAGGAATCCCGTAACTAGCGGGAGACAACAAGAGACCCAGTACTTC. Translation gives CASSRNPVTSGRQQETQYF.

This chain links TRBV6-6 with TRBJ2-1; 7 bases line up with TRBD1. This CDR3 region has 14 residues. The germline gives CDR1 MNHNY, CDR2 SVGAGI (reference sequence). With 6 bases clipped from V and 6 bases from J, the junction kept 8 bases outside the gene matches. This chain's CDR3 is CASSTTGVGNEQFF. The CDR3 DNA reads TGTGCCAGCAGCACCACAGGGGTCGGCAATGAGCAGTTCTTC.

This sequence joins TRBV6-5 and TRBJ1-4; D gene uncertain. The V end lost 5 bases, the J end lost 7 bases, and 14 bases lay between the germline ends. This CDR3 region has 14 residues. Germline V CDR1 and CDR2: MNHEY, SVGAGI. CDR3 sequence reads: CASSIYRFSEKLFF. CDR3 DNA sequence: TGTGCCAGCAGTATCTACCGTTTTAGTGAAAAACTGTTTTTT.

This chain links TRBV4-3 with TRBJ1-6, with TRBD1 matching 12 bases. The V gene's germline CDR1 is LGHNA and CDR2 YSLEER. V gave up 7 bases and J gave up 7 bases; unmatched junction bases: 14. The CDR3 totals 18 residues. CDR3 bases: TGCGCCAGCACCTCCAAGTGGGGACAGGGGGCCCTCAATTCACCCCTCCACTTT. This encodes CASTSKWGQGALNSPLHF.

The chain recombines TRBV28 with TRBJ2-7; TRBD2 aligns across 9 bases. Germline values: CDR1 MDHEN, CDR2 SYDVKM. CDR3 length equals 19 residues. CDR3 DNA sequence: TGTGCGACCCTGGGTACGTCTAGCGGGATGAGGGTGGGCGTCTACGAGCAGTACTTC. Its protein product is CATLGTSSGMRVGVYEQYF.

The chain employs TRBV6-1 and TRBJ2-1; TRBD2 matches at 12 bases. The germline CDR1 and CDR2 sequences are MNHNS and SASEGT. With 4 bases clipped from V and 7 bases from J, the junction kept 5 bases outside the gene matches. This CDR3 region has 15 residues. The CDR3 DNA reads as TGTGCCAGCAGTGGGACTAGCGGGACCCGAAATGAGCAGTTCTTC. The encoded protein is CASSGTSGTRNEQFF.

This chain uses TRBV9 with TRBJ1-1; 7 bases are a match to TRBD1. CDR3 length equals 16 residues. Germline CDR1 SGDLS, CDR2 YYNGEE. Trimming took 2 bases from V and 3 from J; bases not matched to a gene: 10. The CDR3 DNA is TGTGCCAGCAGCGTGGGACAGCAGGGGAGGCACACTGAAGCTTTCTTT. This sequence encodes CASSVGQQGRHTEAFF.

CDR3 amino acids: CASARQGMNTEAFF. The CDR3 DNA reads as TGTGCCAGCGCTAGACAGGGCATGAACACTGAAGCTTTCTTT. V is TRBV6-1 and J is TRBJ1-1; 7 bases match TRBD1. Germline values: CDR1 MNHNS, CDR2 SASEGT. The V and J ends lost 8 bases and 0 bases, in that order; junction bases with no gene match: 6. CDR3 length: 14 residues.

The chain carries TRBV9 and TRBJ2-1, with 10 bases aligning to TRBD2. The CDR3 runs 14 residues. Trimming took 0 bases from V and 6 from J; bases not matched to a gene: 0. CDR1 is SGDLS and CDR2 is YYNGEE in the germline V gene. The CDR3, as DNA: TGTGCCAGCAGCGTAGGGACTAGCGGCAATGAGCAGTTCTTC. This sequence encodes CASSVGTSGNEQFF. The full variable domain, in which reference TRBV9 and TRBJ2-1 provide the parts outside the CDR3, is DSGVTQTPKHLITATGQRVTLRCSPRSGDLSVYWYQQSLDQGLQFLIQYYNGEERAKGNILERFSAQQFPDLHSELNLSSLELGDSALYFCASSVGTSGNEQFFGPGTRLTVL.

The rearrangement joins TRBV19 to TRBJ1-2; D uncertain. The CDR3 contains 12 residues. Trimming cost V 4 bases and J 2 bases, with 5 bases left between them. Germline lookup yields CDR1 LNHDA and CDR2 SQIVND (reference sequence). The CDR3 bases are TGTGCCAGTAGTACCTACAACTATGGCTACACCTTC. Its protein is CASSTYNYGYTF.

A few counts support this clone. The CDR3 protein is CASSTGLAPNTGELFF. The DNA of the CDR3 is TGTGCCAGCAGCACAGGACTAGCACCGAACACCGGGGAGCTGTTTTTT. The genes are TRBV5-4 and TRBJ2-2; 8 bases match TRBD2. Germline CDR1 is SGHNT and CDR2 is YYREEE (reference sequence). With 4 bases clipped from V and 0 bases from J, the junction kept 5 bases outside the gene matches. The CDR3 covers 16 residues.

The V gene is TRBV5-1, the J gene TRBJ2-1; D is uncertain. Germline loops: CDR1 SGHRS, CDR2 YFSETQ. V dropped 0 bases and J dropped 8 bases, with 3 bases sitting between them. The CDR3 is 11 amino acids. CDR3 in amino acids: CASSLVDEQFF. In DNA form, the CDR3 reads TGCGCCAGCAGCTTGGTCGATGAGCAGTTCTTC.

The V and J genes are TRBV6-6 and TRBJ2-2, with 10 bases lining up with TRBD1. With 7 bases clipped from V and 5 bases from J, the junction kept 10 bases outside the gene matches. Germline V gene data show CDR1 as MNHNY and CDR2 as SVGAGI (reference sequence). The CDR3 has 16 amino acids. CDR3 bases: TGTGCCAGCAATAAAGGGGGACAGGGGCCAACCGGGGAGCTGTTTTTT. It codes for CASNKGGQGPTGELFF.

The chain couples TRBV5-6 to TRBJ2-5, with D possibly being TRBD1 (6 bases). This CDR3 has 13 residues. The germline V and J ends were trimmed by 2 bases and 2 bases, with 7 bases remaining between them. Germline assignment: CDR1 SGHDT and CDR2 YYEEEE. DNA of the CDR3: TGTGCCAGCAGCTTACAGGGTCAAGAGACCCAGTACTTC. It encodes CASSLQGQETQYF.